What follows are 2 T cell receptor beta chains derived from one specimen sequenced in a study of OX40 agonist ivuxolimab in advanced cancers. Assay: immunoSEQ multiplex PCR; the TCRdb copy retains only in-frame clones and omits some. The sample lists more than 80,000 clones, 70% to 90% occurring once. The sample here was CD4+ or CD8+ T cells sorted from blood, taken in a trial of the OX40 agonist ivuxolimab. Receptors were obtained from an adult with an advanced solid tumor such as melanoma, head and neck, liver or kidney cancer.

The chain carries TRBV5-1 and TRBJ2-5; 13 bases map to TRBD2. V lost 4 bases, J lost 4 bases, and 4 bases stayed unmatched. This CDR3 spans 15 amino acids. Germline V gene sequence: CDR1 SGHRS, CDR2 YFSETQ. CDR3 DNA sequence: TGCGCCAGCAGCGATCGGACTAGCGGGAGAGAGACCCAGTACTTC. Translated, it gives CASSDRTSGRETQYF.

This clone showed up just once. This sequence joins TRBV27 and TRBJ1-2, with D possibly being TRBD1 (5 bases). The CDR3 totals 16 residues. Germline CDR1 and CDR2: MNHEY and SMNVEV (reference sequence). Trimming left V 6 bases short and J 1 base short, with 18 bases between. CDR3 residues: CASRGFAGQFNYGYTF. CDR3 nucleotide sequence: TGTGCCAGCAGGGGGTTCGCGGGGCAATTTAACTATGGCTACACCTTC.